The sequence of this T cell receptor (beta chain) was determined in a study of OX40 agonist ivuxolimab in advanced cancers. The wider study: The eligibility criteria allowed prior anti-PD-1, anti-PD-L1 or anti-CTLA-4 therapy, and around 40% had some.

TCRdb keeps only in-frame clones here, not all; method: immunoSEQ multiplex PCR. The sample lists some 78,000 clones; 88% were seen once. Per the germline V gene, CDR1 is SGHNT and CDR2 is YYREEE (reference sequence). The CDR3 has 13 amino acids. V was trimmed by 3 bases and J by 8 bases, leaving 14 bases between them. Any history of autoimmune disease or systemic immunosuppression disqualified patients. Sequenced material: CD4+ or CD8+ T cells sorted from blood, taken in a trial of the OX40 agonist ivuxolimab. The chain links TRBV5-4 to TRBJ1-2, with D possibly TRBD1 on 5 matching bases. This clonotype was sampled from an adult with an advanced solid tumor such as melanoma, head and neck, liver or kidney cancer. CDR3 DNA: TGTGCCAGCAGCTCTGAGAGGGGCGCCGGCTACACCTTC. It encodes CASSSERGAGYTF.